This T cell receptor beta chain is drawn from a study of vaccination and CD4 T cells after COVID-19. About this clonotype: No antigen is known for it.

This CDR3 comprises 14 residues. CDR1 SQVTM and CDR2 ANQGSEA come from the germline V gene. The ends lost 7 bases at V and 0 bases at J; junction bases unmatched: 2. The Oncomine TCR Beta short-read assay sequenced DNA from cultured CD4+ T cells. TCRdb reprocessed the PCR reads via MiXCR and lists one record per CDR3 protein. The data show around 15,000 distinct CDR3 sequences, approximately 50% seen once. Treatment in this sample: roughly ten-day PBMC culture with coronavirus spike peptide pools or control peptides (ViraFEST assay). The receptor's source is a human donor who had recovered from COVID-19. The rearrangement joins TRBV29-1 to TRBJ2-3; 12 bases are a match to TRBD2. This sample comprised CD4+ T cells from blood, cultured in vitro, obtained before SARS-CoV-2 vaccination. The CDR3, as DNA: TGCAGCGGAGGACTAGCGGGGAGCACAGATACGCAGTATTTT. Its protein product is CSGGLAGSTDTQYF.